One and the same sample provided the 4 T cell receptor beta chains below, sequenced in a study of spatial heterogeneity in lung cancer. TCRdb re-analysed the 5' RACE reads in MiXCR, keeping a single row per CDR3 protein. The sample gives about 94,000 distinct CDR3 sequences, approximately 19% of which show up once; around a fifth is in the top ten. Documented time point: blood at routine non-recurrence follow-up after resection. The sequences come from PBMCs, collected at follow-up. The origin of the receptors is a male donor with early-stage non-small cell lung cancer.

The rearrangement joins TRBV6-2 or TRBV6-3 to TRBJ2-7; 10 bases map to TRBD1. The germline V gene has CDR1 MNHEY and CDR2 SVGEGT. The CDR3 loop spans 12 amino acids. Losses at the gene ends were 5 bases for V and 8 bases for J; bases not matched to a gene: 3. The CDR3: CASSEGQGKQYV. The CDR3 bases are TGTGCCAGCAGTGAGGGACAGGGGAAGCAGTACGTC.

The V and J genes are TRBV7-2 and TRBJ1-5; D is ambiguous. CDR3 length equals 15 residues. Germline CDR1 SGHTA, CDR2 FQGNSA. The ends were cut back, 5 bases at V and 0 bases at J, with 11 bases in the middle. As DNA, the CDR3 is TGTGCCAGCAGCCTAGTTTCCGATAGCAATCAGCCCCAGCATTTT. This gives the protein CASSLVSDSNQPQHF.

The CDR3 sequence: CSARRGTRTEAFF. The CDR3 DNA reads TGCAGTGCTAGAAGGGGAACGAGAACTGAAGCTTTCTTT. The chain employs TRBV20-1 and TRBJ1-1; a possible D gene is TRBD1 (5 bases). The CDR3 totals 13 residues. The V gene's germline CDR1 is DFQATT and CDR2 SNEGSKA (reference sequence). The ends were cut back, 2 bases at V and 5 bases at J, with 12 bases in the middle.

The CDR3 protein is CASSLRLAGVGEQYF. CDR3 in DNA: TGTGCCAGCAGTCTTCGACTAGCGGGAGTCGGCGAGCAGTACTTC. The V and J genes are TRBV27 and TRBJ2-7; the match to TRBD2 covers 12 bases. V lost 5 bases, J lost 6 bases, and 8 bases stayed unmatched. The CDR3 runs 15 residues. Germline CDR1 reads MNHEY; CDR2 reads SMNVEV (reference sequence).